The sequence of this TCR beta chain was determined in a study of vaccination and CD4 T cells after COVID-19. Overall study: Recovered patients in the cohort numbered six men and four women, two of them Hispanic. The cells were exposed to overlapping spike peptides originating from SARS-CoV-2, HCoV-NL63, HCoV-OC43 and HCoV-229E for stimulation. Study outcomes and limitations: Looking at convalescent patients, a median approximately 83% of reactive clones were present only post-vaccination.

With the Oncomine TCR Beta short-read assay, DNA from cultured CD4+ T cells was sequenced. TCRdb itself ran the PCR reads through MiXCR, one entry per CDR3 protein. The repertoire holds about 16,000 distinct CDR3 sequences, with 55% as singletons. Trimming took 4 bases from V and 2 from J; bases not matched to a gene: 5. CDR3 length equals 14 residues. CDR1 is SNHLY, CDR2 FYNNEI, per germline. Notes on this clonotype: Its specificity is unknown.

Sample treatment: approximately nine-day PBMC culture with coronavirus spike peptide pools or control peptides (ViraFEST assay). Negative selection separated CD4+ T cells from roughly eleven-day cultures. The specimen sequenced was CD4+ T cells from blood, cultured in vitro. The gene calls are TRBV2 and TRBJ2-7; 7 nucleotides match TRBD1. The receptor's source is a human donor who had recovered from COVID-19. The chain's CDR3 is CASSVQGHTYEQYF. The CDR3 nucleotides read TGTGCCAGCAGTGTACAGGGGCATACCTACGAGCAGTACTTC.